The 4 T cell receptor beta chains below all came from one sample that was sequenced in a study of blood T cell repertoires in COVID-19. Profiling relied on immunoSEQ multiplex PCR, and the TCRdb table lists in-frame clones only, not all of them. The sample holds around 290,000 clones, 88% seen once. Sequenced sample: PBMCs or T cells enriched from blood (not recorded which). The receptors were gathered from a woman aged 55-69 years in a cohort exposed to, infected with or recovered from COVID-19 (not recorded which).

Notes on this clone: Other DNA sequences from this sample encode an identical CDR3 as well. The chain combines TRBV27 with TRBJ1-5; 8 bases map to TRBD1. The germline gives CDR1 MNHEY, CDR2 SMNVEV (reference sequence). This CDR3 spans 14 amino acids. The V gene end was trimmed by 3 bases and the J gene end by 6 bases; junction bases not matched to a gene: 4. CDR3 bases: TGTGCCAGCAGTTTCCAGGGGGCTGGTCAGCCCCAGCATTTT. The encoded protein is CASSFQGAGQPQHF.

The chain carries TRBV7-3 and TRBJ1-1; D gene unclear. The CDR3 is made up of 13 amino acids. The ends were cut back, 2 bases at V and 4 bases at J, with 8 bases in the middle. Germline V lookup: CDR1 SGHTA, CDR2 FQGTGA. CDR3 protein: CASSLGGPTEAFF. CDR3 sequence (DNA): TGTGCCAGCAGCTTAGGTGGGCCCACTGAAGCTTTCTTT. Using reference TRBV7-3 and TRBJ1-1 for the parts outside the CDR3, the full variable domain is GAGVSQTPSNKVTEKGKYVELRCDPISGHTALYWYRQSLGQGPEFLIYFQGTGAADDSGLPNDRFFAVRPEGSVSTLKIQRTERGDSAVYLCASSLGGPTEAFFGQGTRLTVV.

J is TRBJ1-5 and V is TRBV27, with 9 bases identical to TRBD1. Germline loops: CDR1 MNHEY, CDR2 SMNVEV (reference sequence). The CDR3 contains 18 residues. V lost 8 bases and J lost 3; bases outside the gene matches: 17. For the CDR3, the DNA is TGTGCCAGCGGGCCCCGGGACAGGGTTTTTGGGAACAATCAGCCCCAGCATTTT. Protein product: CASGPRDRVFGNNQPQHF.

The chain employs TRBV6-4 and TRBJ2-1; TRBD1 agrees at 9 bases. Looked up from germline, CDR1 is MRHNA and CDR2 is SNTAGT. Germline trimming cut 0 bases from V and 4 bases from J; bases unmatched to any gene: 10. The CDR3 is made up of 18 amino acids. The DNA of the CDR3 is TGTGCCAGCAGTGACTCCTCAATTGGACAGGGGCGGTACAATGAGCAGTTCTTC. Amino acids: CASSDSSIGQGRYNEQFF.